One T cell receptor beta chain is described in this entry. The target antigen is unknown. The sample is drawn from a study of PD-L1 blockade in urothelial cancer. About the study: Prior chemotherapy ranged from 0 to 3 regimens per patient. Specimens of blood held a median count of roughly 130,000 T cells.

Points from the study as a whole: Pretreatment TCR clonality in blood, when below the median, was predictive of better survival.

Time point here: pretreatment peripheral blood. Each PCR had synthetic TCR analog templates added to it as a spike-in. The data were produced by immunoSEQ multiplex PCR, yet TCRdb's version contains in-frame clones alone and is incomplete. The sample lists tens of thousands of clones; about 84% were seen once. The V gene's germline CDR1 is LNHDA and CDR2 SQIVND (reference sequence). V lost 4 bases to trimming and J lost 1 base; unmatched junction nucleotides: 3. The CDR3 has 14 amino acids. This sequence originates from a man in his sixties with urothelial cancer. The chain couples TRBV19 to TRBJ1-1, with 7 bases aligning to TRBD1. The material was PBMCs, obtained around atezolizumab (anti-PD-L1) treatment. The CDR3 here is CASSTRTGNTEAFF. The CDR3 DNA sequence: TGTGCCAGTAGTACTCGGACAGGGAACACTGAAGCTTTCTTT. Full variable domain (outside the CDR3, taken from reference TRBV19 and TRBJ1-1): DGGITQSPKYLFRKEGQNVTLSCEQNLNHDAMYWYRQDPGQGLRLIYYSQIVNDFQKGDIAEGYSVSREKKESFPLTVTSAQKNPTAFYLCASSTRTGNTEAFFGQGTRLTVV.